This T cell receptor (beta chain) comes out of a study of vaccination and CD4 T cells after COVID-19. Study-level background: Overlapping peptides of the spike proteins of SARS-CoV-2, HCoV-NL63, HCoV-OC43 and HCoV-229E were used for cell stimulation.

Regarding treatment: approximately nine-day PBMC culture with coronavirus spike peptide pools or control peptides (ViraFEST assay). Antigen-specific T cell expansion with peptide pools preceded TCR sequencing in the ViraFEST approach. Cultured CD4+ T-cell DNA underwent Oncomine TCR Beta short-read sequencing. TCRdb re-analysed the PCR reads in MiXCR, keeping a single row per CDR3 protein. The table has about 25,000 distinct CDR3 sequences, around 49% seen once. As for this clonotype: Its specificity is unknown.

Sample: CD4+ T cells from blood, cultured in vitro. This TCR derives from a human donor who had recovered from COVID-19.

CDR3 amino acids: CASSGTGPRGNEQFF. CDR3 nucleotides: TGTGCCAGCAGTGGGACAGGGCCTAGAGGGAATGAGCAGTTCTTC. The genes are TRBV6-2 or TRBV6-3 and TRBJ2-1; 9 bases align to TRBD1. Per the germline V gene, CDR1 is MNHEY and CDR2 is SVGEGT. There are 15 residues in the CDR3. V was clipped by 5 bases and J by 7 bases; unmatched bases: 9.